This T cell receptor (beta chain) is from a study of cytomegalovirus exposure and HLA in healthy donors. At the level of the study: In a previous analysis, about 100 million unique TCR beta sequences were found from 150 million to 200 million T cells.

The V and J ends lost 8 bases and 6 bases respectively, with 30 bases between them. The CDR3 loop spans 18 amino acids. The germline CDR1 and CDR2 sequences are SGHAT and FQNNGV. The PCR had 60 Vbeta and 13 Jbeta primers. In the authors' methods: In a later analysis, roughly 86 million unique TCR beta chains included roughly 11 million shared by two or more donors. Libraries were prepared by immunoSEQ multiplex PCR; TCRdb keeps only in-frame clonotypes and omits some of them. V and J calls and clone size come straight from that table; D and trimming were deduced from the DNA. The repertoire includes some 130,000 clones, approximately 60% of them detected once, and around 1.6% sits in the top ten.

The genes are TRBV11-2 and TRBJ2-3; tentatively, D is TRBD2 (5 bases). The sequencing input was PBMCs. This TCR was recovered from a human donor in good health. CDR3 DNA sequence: TGTGCCAGCGGATTACGGGGTCTAGTGGGGTCCGGATCCGATACGCAGTATTTT. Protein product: CASGLRGLVGSGSDTQYF.